This is a list of T cell receptor beta chains from one sample in a study of Ad26.COV2.S vaccination and SARS-CoV-2 variants. Generated by immunoSEQ multiplex PCR, the TCRdb table keeps only in-frame clones and is missing some. The sample has some 500,000 clones; 89% are singletons. The sequencing used peripheral blood, collected in a trial of Ad26.COV2.S vaccine versus placebo. The receptors come from a person between 18 and 60 years old who received the Ad26.COV2.S COVID-19 vaccine or a placebo. Each CDR3 is given with its conserved first and last residue. A D gene is named only where the DNA matches it firmly. The size field is filled for only some rows; it gives once, few, many or a size class.

J,size,D,V,DNA,CDR3
TRBJ2-6,NA,NA,TRBV7-9,TGTGCCAGCAGCTCCGGTTCGGCTGGGGCCAACGTCCTGACTTTC,CASSSGSAGANVLTF
TRBJ2-2,NA,TRBD1,TRBV5-1,TGCGCCAGCAGCGTGACAGGGGCCGGACCCGGGGAGCTGTTTTTT,CASSVTGAGPGELFF
TRBJ2-1,NA,NA,TRBV6-2/TRBV6-3,TGTGCCAGCAGCACTCGGACAGATGAGCAGTTCTTC,CASSTRTDEQFF
TRBJ1-2,NA,NA,TRBV3-1/TRBV3-2,TGTGCCAGCAGCCGGTCGGAGGCGCGGCTCGCGCCCATCTATGGCTACACCTTC,CASSRSEARLAPIYGYTF
TRBJ2-7,NA,NA,TRBV4-1,TGCGCCAGCAGCCTTCGTAGGGCGGGCGAGCAGTACTTC,CASSLRRAGEQYF
TRBJ2-5,NA,NA,TRBV12-5,TGTGCTAGTGGTTTAGGGTGGGAGACCCAGTACTTC,CASGLGWETQYF
TRBJ2-3,NA,TRBD2,TRBV14,TGTGCCAGCAGCCAGGCCCCCCGGCGGGAGGGAGATACGCAGTATTTT,CASSQAPRREGDTQYF
TRBJ1-1,NA,NA,TRBV5-1,TGCGCCAGCAGCCGGGGGGTCTCAGGGTGGAACACTGAAGCTTTCTTT,CASSRGVSGWNTEAFF
TRBJ2-5,few,NA,TRBV24-1,TGTGCCACCAGTGATTTCAACAAGGGGCGCCGGGAGACCCAGTACTTC,CATSDFNKGRRETQYF
TRBJ2-3,once,NA,TRBV28,TGTGCCAGCAGTTTTATGATCCGGGCAGATACGCAGTATTTT,CASSFMIRADTQYF
TRBJ1-2,NA,NA,TRBV4-2,TGTGCCAGCAGCCAATTCGGAGGGGTAGGAGGAGAAGGCTACACCTTC,CASSQFGGVGGEGYTF
TRBJ2-2,NA,NA,TRBV13,TGTGCCAGCAGCCGCCGGGGGGCGGGCGGGGAGCTGTTTTTT,CASSRRGAGGELFF
TRBJ1-5,once,NA,TRBV24-1,TGTGCCACCAGTGATTTGCAGTATAGCAATCAGCCCCAGCATTTT,CATSDLQYSNQPQHF
TRBJ1-2,NA,NA,TRBV18,TGTGCCAGCTCATCGCAGGGAGACTCTAACTATGGCTACACCTTC,CASSSQGDSNYGYTF
TRBJ1-3,NA,NA,TRBV5-1,TGCGCCAGCAGCCAAGATCCCTCTGGAAACACCATATATTTT,CASSQDPSGNTIYF
TRBJ2-2,NA,NA,TRBV7-2,TGTGCCAGCAGCCATGCAACAAGGTCAGGGGAGCTGTTTTTT,CASSHATRSGELFF
TRBJ2-3,NA,NA,TRBV5-5,TGTGCCAGCAGCCCCCCCTTGGGGCTAGCGAGCACAGATACGCAGTATTTT,CASSPPLGLASTDTQYF
TRBJ2-4,NA,NA,TRBV13,TGTGCCAGCAGCTTATTAGGCTTAAACATTCAGTACTTC,CASSLLGLNIQYF
TRBJ2-1,once,TRBD2,TRBV11-2,TGTGCCAGCAGACCCGGGGGGGCTTCTAGCTCCTACAATGAGCAGTTCTTC,CASRPGGASSSYNEQFF
TRBJ2-3,NA,NA,TRBV6-5,TGTGCCAGCAGGAATACGGGGGGCACAGATACGCAGTATTTT,CASRNTGGTDTQYF
TRBJ1-1,NA,NA,TRBV19,TGTGCCAGTAGTTCGCAGTTGCCTCAGACTGTCTTT,CASSSQLPQTVF
TRBJ1-2,NA,NA,TRBV2,TGTGCCAGCAGTGAATTCGTCGACAGTTTCTATGGCTACACCTTC,CASSEFVDSFYGYTF
TRBJ2-1,NA,NA,TRBV24-1,TGTGCCACCAGTGACGTAGGGACCTCGAATGAGCAGTTCTTC,CATSDVGTSNEQFF
TRBJ2-5,NA,NA,TRBV27,TGTGCCACACTTGACTATGCGGGGAGCCAAGAGACCCAGTACTTC,CATLDYAGSQETQYF
TRBJ1-4,NA,NA,TRBV9,TGTGCCAGCAGCGTCGGGACAACTAATGAAAAACTGTTTTTT,CASSVGTTNEKLFF
TRBJ1-2,NA,TRBD1,TRBV5-1,TGCGCCAGCAGCTCCTCGACAGGGAACTATGGCTACACCTTC,CASSSSTGNYGYTF
TRBJ1-6,NA,TRBD1,TRBV2,TGTGCCAGCAGGAAGGACAGGGGCTCACCCCTCCACTTT,CASRKDRGSPLHF
TRBJ1-5,NA,NA,TRBV7-9,TGTGCCAGCAGCCCAGCAGGGTTTGGTAATCAGCCCCAGCATTTT,CASSPAGFGNQPQHF
TRBJ1-4,once,NA,TRBV11-2,TGTGCCAGCAGCTTAGGAGGGGCTATTAATGAAAAACTGTTTTTT,CASSLGGAINEKLFF